In its sample, the clone carrying this T cell receptor (beta chain) was seen many times. Its antigen is not identified. This CDR3 is 12 amino acids long. From germline, CDR1 is SQVTM and CDR2 ANQGSEA. V was pared by 7 bases and J by 4 bases, with 13 bases between. This sample is drawn from a study of Graves' ophthalmopathy and Graves' hyperthyroidism. Turning to the study itself: Blood was drawn at initial diagnosis, before any treatment.

Study-level points and caveats: Most thyroid clonotypes expanded beyond 0.001 frequency were also found in blood. Forecasting of ophthalmopathy progression by the model achieved nearly 71% sensitivity and approximately 72% specificity. Distinction of ophthalmopathy from stable hyperthyroidism by a 13-signature model reached roughly 87% sensitivity and roughly 81% specificity.

CDR3 regions of TCR beta were amplified from RNA transcripts. Investigators did first-round RT-PCR with HTBI primers, then second-round multiplex PCR. TCRdb redid the calling of the multiplex PCR reads with MiXCR, one entry per CDR3 protein. The table lists a few hundred thousand distinct CDR3 sequences, 15% to 20% of them singletons. The sequenced material came from peripheral blood. The genes are TRBV29-1 and TRBJ1-1, with D maybe TRBD1 (6 bases). This receptor was taken from a woman aged 18-30 years with Graves' ophthalmopathy. CDR3 sequence reads: CSAVGGITEAFF. The CDR3 DNA follows: TGCAGCGCTGTAGGGGGGATCACTGAAGCTTTCTTT.